Listed below are T cell receptor beta chains from one sample, sequenced in a study of response to subunit inactivated influenza vaccine. Via MiXCR, TCRdb re-called the RT-PCR reads, giving one row per CDR3 protein. This repertoire shows fewer than 700,000 distinct CDR3 sequences, 10% to 15% found once; its top ten account for 10% to 15%. The specimen was PBMCs from blood, collected more than 35 days after vaccination. All receptors derive from a man aged 50 to 59 who received an inactivated influenza vaccine. The CDR3 runs from the conserved cysteine through the conserved F or W. D genes are given only for firm matches. The size field is filled for only some rows; it gives once, few, many or a size class.

few - TRBJ2-2 TRBV28 CASSLLGHGNTGELFF TGTGCCAGCAGTTTACTCGGACACGGGAACACCGGGGAGCTGTTTTTT
- - TRBJ2-1 TRBV27 CASSLSMYNEQFF TGTGCCAGCAGTTTATCGATGTACAATGAGCAGTTCTTC
- - TRBJ1-5 TRBV3-1 CASSQDYLGQPQHF TGTGCCAGCAGCCAAGACTATCTGGGGCAGCCCCAGCATTTT
- - TRBJ2-7 TRBV4-1 CASSQALIIGELNYEQYF TGCGCCAGCAGCCAAGCCCTCATTATAGGGGAGTTAAATTACGAGCAGTACTTC
- TRBD1 TRBJ2-7 TRBV7-2 CASSPRGGQGPYEQYF TGTGCCAGCAGCCCCCGGGGTGGACAGGGGCCCTACGAGCAGTACTTC
- - TRBJ1-1 TRBV6-1 CASAPYGGTENTEAFF TGTGCCAGCGCACCATACGGAGGGACGGAGAACACTGAAGCTTTCTTT
- - TRBJ2-7 TRBV20-1 CSARAFRVASYEQYF TGCAGTGCTAGAGCCTTCAGGGTCGCGTCCTACGAGCAGTACTTC
few TRBD1 TRBJ1-4 TRBV12-3/TRBV12-4 CASSLQGGREKLFF TGTGCCAGCTCATTACAGGGGGGTCGTGAAAAACTGTTTTTT
many - TRBJ2-5 TRBV29-1 CSATPGSQETQYF TGCAGCGCCACTCCCGGGAGCCAAGAGACCCAGTACTTC
- TRBD2 TRBJ2-1 TRBV29-1 CSVEDGTSGSDEQFF TGCAGCGTTGAAGACGGGACTAGCGGGAGCGATGAGCAGTTCTTC
few - TRBJ2-3 TRBV29-1 CSGGRAGDTQYF TGCAGCGGAGGCAGGGCAGGGGATACGCAGTATTTT
few TRBD1 TRBJ1-1 TRBV29-1 CSVGGQPNTEAFF TGCAGCGTTGGGGGACAGCCGAACACTGAAGCTTTCTTT
- TRBD1 TRBJ1-5 TRBV4-1 CASSQVDRGYSNQPQHF TGCGCCAGCAGCCAGGTTGACAGGGGATATAGCAATCAGCCCCAGCATTTT
many TRBD1 TRBJ2-1 TRBV7-2 CASLKQGGYNEQFF TGTGCCAGCTTGAAACAGGGGGGCTACAATGAGCAGTTCTTC
- TRBD2 TRBJ2-1 TRBV20-1 CSARTGTSAGEQFF TGCAGTGCCCGGACGGGGACTAGCGCGGGTGAGCAGTTCTTC
few - TRBJ1-2 TRBV6-1 CASSSTTGGGGYTF TGTGCCAGCAGCTCTACGACAGGAGGGGGTGGCTACACCTTC
many - TRBJ2-7 TRBV20-1 CSATPGTPKQYF TGCAGTGCAACCCCCGGGACCCCAAAGCAGTACTTC
many - TRBJ2-7 TRBV12-3/TRBV12-4 CASSLGHLYEQYF TGTGCCAGCAGTTTGGGACATCTCTACGAGCAGTACTTC
many - TRBJ1-2 TRBV20-1 CSARTLGTLYGYTF TGCAGTGCCCGGACCTTGGGGACCCTCTATGGCTACACCTTC
many - TRBJ2-1 TRBV11-1 CASSGNEQFF TGTGCCAGCAGCGGCAATGAGCAGTTCTTC
many - TRBJ2-5 TRBV29-1 CSVPQETQYF TGCAGCGTCCCTCAAGAGACCCAGTACTTC
- TRBD2 TRBJ2-7 TRBV27 CASSLRGENYEQYF TGTGCCAGCAGTTTACGGGGGGAAAACTACGAGCAGTACTTC
few - TRBJ1-1 TRBV7-9 CASSLQAEAFF TGTGCCAGCAGCTTACAGGCTGAAGCTTTCTTT
few TRBD1 TRBJ1-5 TRBV6-1 CASREQGGGNQPQHF TGTGCCAGCAGGGAACAGGGGGGGGGCAATCAGCCCCAGCATTTT
few TRBD2 TRBJ2-7 TRBV4-1 CASSLSGGRSYEQYF TGCGCCAGCAGCCTTAGCGGGGGCCGCTCCTACGAGCAGTACTTC
- TRBD2 TRBJ2-1 TRBV20-1 CSARDHASGGRGQFF TGCAGTGCTAGAGATCACGCTAGCGGGGGGCGGGGGCAGTTCTTC
- - TRBJ2-5 TRBV15 CATSPEGETQYF TGTGCCACCAGCCCGGAGGGGGAGACCCAGTACTTC
few TRBD1 TRBJ2-1 TRBV24-1 CATSDRALSEQFF TGTGCCACCAGCGACAGGGCATTGAGTGAGCAGTTCTTC
few - TRBJ2-6 TRBV11-1 CASSLSPGSSSGANVLTF TGTGCCAGCAGCTTATCCCCAGGGTCGAGCTCTGGGGCCAACGTCCTGACTTTC
- TRBD1 TRBJ2-3 TRBV18 CASSPPGRGRVTDTQYF TGTGCCAGCTCACCACCCGGCAGGGGGCGAGTCACAGATACGCAGTATTTT
few - TRBJ1-1 TRBV3-1 CASSQGTILNTEAFF TGTGCCAGCAGCCAAGGGACGATCTTGAACACTGAAGCTTTCTTT
few - TRBJ2-7 TRBV3-1 CASSQVTSVAEQYF TGTGCCAGCAGCCAAGTGACTAGTGTCGCCGAGCAGTACTTC
few - TRBJ2-3 TRBV20-1 CSAGGWSTDTQYF TGCAGTGCGGGGGGTTGGAGCACAGATACGCAGTATTTT
- - TRBJ2-3 TRBV7-2 CASSLARGGDTQYF TGTGCCAGCAGCTTAGCCAGGGGGGGAGATACGCAGTATTTT
few - TRBJ2-7 TRBV2 CASRNDGSYEQYF TGTGCCAGCAGAAACGACGGATCCTACGAGCAGTACTTC
few TRBD2 TRBJ2-1 TRBV9 CASSVGWEGLNEQFF TGTGCCAGCAGCGTAGGGTGGGAGGGCCTGAATGAGCAGTTCTTC
- - TRBJ2-1 TRBV29-1 CSVYGSGSSSYEQFF TGCAGCGTCTACGGATCGGGGTCTAGCAGCTATGAGCAGTTCTTC
- TRBD1 TRBJ1-1 TRBV30 CAWSIGTANTEAFF TGTGCCTGGAGTATCGGGACAGCAAACACTGAAGCTTTCTTT
- - TRBJ2-7 TRBV6-1 CASSMGTGLFYEQYF TGTGCCAGCAGTATGGGGACGGGGCTCTTCTACGAGCAGTACTTC
- TRBD2 TRBJ2-1 TRBV7-8 CASSSRLAGVSGQFF TGTGCCAGCAGCTCTCGACTAGCGGGAGTGTCGGGGCAGTTCTTC
few - TRBJ2-3 TRBV29-1 CSARGQLTDTQYF TGCAGCGCCCGAGGACAGCTCACAGATACGCAGTATTTT
- TRBD2 TRBJ2-7 TRBV7-2 CASSDNSGRSYEQYF TGTGCCAGCAGCGACAATAGCGGGAGGTCCTACGAGCAGTACTTC